This T cell receptor (beta chain) was retrieved from a study of human T cells and chemical hapten exposure. Study-level background: For the roughly 25-week duration of the study, patients were given weekly doses of diphenylcyclopropenone on the scalp.

This clonotype has ten or more counts. The CDR3 is 14 amino acids. Trimming took 3 bases from V and 3 from J, leaving 10 bases between them. Germline V lookup: CDR1 MDHEN, CDR2 SYDVKM. In TCRdb, the RACE reads were re-called with MiXCR into one record per CDR3 protein. In the table there are about 30,000 distinct CDR3 sequences, 10% of which are singletons. Time point specified: pre-sensitization, week 0. Treatment meaning: therapeutic diphenylcyclopropenone sensitization with weekly scalp DPC. Unfractionated whole blood yielded total RNA. The donor pool consisted of alopecia patients aged 18 to 70 years, considered suitable for DPC.

The sequencing here drew on whole blood, taken in connection with sensitization to the hapten diphenylcyclopropenone (DPC). The chain recombines TRBV28 with TRBJ2-3; possible D gene TRBD1, 5 bases. The receptor comes from a man in his fifties with alopecia areata. Some clones in this sample may be carry-over from other donors' samples. The CDR3 loop reads CASSLIQGTDTQYF. The CDR3 DNA sequence: TGTGCCAGCAGTTTGATTCAGGGTACAGATACGCAGTATTTT.